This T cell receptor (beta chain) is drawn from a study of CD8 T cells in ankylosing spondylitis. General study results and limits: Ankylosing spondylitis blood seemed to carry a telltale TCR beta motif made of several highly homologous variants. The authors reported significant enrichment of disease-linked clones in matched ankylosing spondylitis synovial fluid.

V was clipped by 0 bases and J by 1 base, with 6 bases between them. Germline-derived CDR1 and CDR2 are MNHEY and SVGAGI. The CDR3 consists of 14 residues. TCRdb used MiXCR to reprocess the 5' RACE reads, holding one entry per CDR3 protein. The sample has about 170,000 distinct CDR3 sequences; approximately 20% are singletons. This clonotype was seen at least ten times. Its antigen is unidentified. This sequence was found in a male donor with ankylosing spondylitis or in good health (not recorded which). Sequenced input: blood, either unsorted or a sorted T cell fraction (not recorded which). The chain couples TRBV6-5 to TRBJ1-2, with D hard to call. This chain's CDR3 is CASSYSAGNYGYTF. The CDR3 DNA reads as TGTGCCAGCAGTTACTCGGCCGGTAACTATGGCTACACCTTC.